Following are 8 T cell receptor beta chains from one sample sequenced in a study of yellow fever vaccine responses in identical twins. TCRdb recomputed calls from the RT-PCR reads with MiXCR, one row per CDR3 protein. The data hold approximately 1,000 distinct CDR3 sequences, with approximately 81% observed a single time. This specimen was T cells from blood (PBMCs), unsorted or a sorted subset (not recorded which), taken before or after yellow fever vaccination (not recorded which). Every receptor here comes from a woman aged 18-35 years who received the yellow fever vaccine.

The chain links TRBV12-3 or TRBV12-4 to TRBJ2-1; 9 bases are a match to TRBD2. With 4 bases clipped from V and 8 bases from J, the junction kept 6 bases outside the gene matches. The CDR3 extends over 14 amino acids. The CDR3 loop reads CASSSVAGVDEQFF. The CDR3 region has the DNA TGTGCCAGCAGTTCGGTAGCGGGGGTCGATGAGCAGTTCTTC.

This clonotype has a handful of counts. The rearrangement joins TRBV7-9 to TRBJ1-1; the D gene is possibly TRBD1 (5 bases). The CDR3 covers 14 residues. Trimming removed 5 bases at V and 6 bases at J, with 16 bases between. Germline-derived CDR1 and CDR2 are SEHNR and FQNEAQ (reference sequence). CDR3 sequence (DNA): TGTGCCAGCAGCCCCCCCGGAGGGGAGGCTGAAGCTTTCTTT. Encoded protein: CASSPPGGEAEAFF.

A few counts support this clonotype. V gene TRBV10-3 combines with J gene TRBJ1-1; tentative D call: TRBD1 (6 bases). The CDR3 sequence is 13 residues long. V lost 9 bases to trimming and J lost 3 bases, with 14 bases between them. The germline V gene encodes CDR1 ENHRY and CDR2 SYGVKD. Here the CDR3 DNA reads TGTGCCATTCGGGGGCAGAGTGACACTGAAGCTTTCTTT. Protein product: CAIRGQSDTEAFF.

CDR3 residues: CASSGDSTYDNEQFF. The CDR3 bases are TGTGCCAGCAGCGGGGACAGTACTTACGACAATGAGCAGTTCTTC. The chain employs TRBV11-1 and TRBJ2-1; TRBD1 matches at 7 bases. This CDR3 spans 15 amino acids. Germline trimming cut 5 bases from V and 5 bases from J; bases unmatched to any gene: 9. CDR1 and CDR2 from the germline V gene are SGHAT and FQDESV (reference sequence).

The gene calls are TRBV4-2 and TRBJ2-7; possibly TRBD2 for D (6 bases). The CDR3 runs 17 residues. V shed 2 bases and J shed 0 bases, with 17 bases lying between them. Germline V gene lookup returns CDR1 LGHNA and CDR2 YNFKEQ. CDR3 bases: TGTGCCAGCAGCCAACTACTAACTGGGGGGAGCTCCTACGAGCAGTACTTC. Protein: CASSQLLTGGSSYEQYF.

The CDR3 DNA follows: TGTGCCAGCAGCCCTGGCCAAAGCTACAATGAGCAGTTCTTC. As protein: CASSPGQSYNEQFF. The rearrangement joins TRBV11-3 to TRBJ2-1; D not certain. This CDR3 has 14 residues. Germline V gene data show CDR1 as SGHNT and CDR2 as YENEEA. Trimming shortened V by 5 bases and J by 3 bases, and 11 bases separated the two germline ends.

V and J are TRBV29-1 and TRBJ2-1; D call uncertain. V was cut by 7 bases and J by 0 bases, with 13 bases left in between. Germline lookup yields CDR1 SQVTM and CDR2 ANQGSEA. The CDR3 has 14 residues. The CDR3: CSASRLLSYNEQFF. The CDR3 DNA is TGCAGCGCCTCACGTCTCCTCTCCTACAATGAGCAGTTCTTC.

The chain carries TRBV15 and TRBJ1-1; no definite D call. CDR3 length: 14 residues. CDR1 and CDR2 from the germline V gene are LNHNV and YYDKDF (reference sequence). Deletions cut 0 bases from V and 2 bases from J, with 7 bases between. CDR3 region: CATSRDRLNTEAFF. CDR3 nucleotide sequence: TGTGCCACCAGCAGAGATCGTCTTAACACTGAAGCTTTCTTT.